The rows below give T cell receptor beta chains drawn from one sample of a study of blood T cell repertoires in COVID-19. TCRdb's copy holds only in-frame clones and misses some; the assay was immunoSEQ multiplex PCR. The sample gives tens of thousands of clones, about 88% of which show up once; approximately 4.1% is in the top ten. The sequenced sample consisted of peripheral blood. All receptors derive from a man aged 70 or older with active COVID-19. Both conserved end residues are part of each CDR3. A D gene is named only where the DNA matches it firmly. Size values are once, few and many counts, or a class for expanded clones, and some rows have none.

abundance	d_gene	v_gene	j_gene	CDR3aa
few	TRBD2	TRBV6-5	TRBJ2-7	CASSPGAGGSYEQYF
.	.	TRBV27	TRBJ2-5	CASSTWTAQETQYF
.	.	TRBV3-1/TRBV3-2	TRBJ1-2	CASSQEEGAGGYTF
.	.	TRBV30	TRBJ1-6	CAWAALQGPDSPLHF
.	.	TRBV13	TRBJ1-1	CASSSAATGRTEAFF
.	.	TRBV19	TRBJ2-5	CASSIPREAGVGGTQYF
.	TRBD2	TRBV7-9	TRBJ2-1	CASSLGGASVTYNEQFF
once	TRBD2	TRBV4-3	TRBJ2-3	CASSQETSGSADTQYF
.	.	TRBV30	TRBJ2-2	CAWRERITGELFF
.	TRBD1	TRBV27	TRBJ2-6	CASSFGTGGTGANVLTF
.	.	TRBV29-1	TRBJ1-2	CSVLGPDGYTF
.	TRBD1	TRBV28	TRBJ2-7	CASNPGTGVDEQYF
once	.	TRBV6-5	TRBJ2-5	CASSYSRGQETQYF
few	.	TRBV2	TRBJ1-5	CASSAGRSNQPQHF
.	.	TRBV2	TRBJ1-2	CASSEAGGLGGYTF
.	TRBD2	TRBV29-1	TRBJ2-3	CSGSGLAGNPDTQYF
.	.	TRBV6-1	TRBJ2-7	CASSEWQGWGF
.	.	TRBV4-1	TRBJ2-3	CASSPGTDTQYF
.	TRBD1	TRBV11-1	TRBJ1-2	CASSRTGGAGYTF
.	.	TRBV24-1	TRBJ2-5	CATSDPRGGPGAQETQYF
.	TRBD2	TRBV27	TRBJ2-3	CASSLRGTSGPTDTQYF
.	TRBD1	TRBV19	TRBJ2-2	CASSARTGNTGELFF
.	.	TRBV11-2	TRBJ2-5	CASSLGDNQYF
.	.	TRBV18	TRBJ2-5	CASSPRLEETQYF
.	.	TRBV5-1	TRBJ2-5	CASSLMGRGTQETQYF
.	TRBD2	TRBV7-3	TRBJ2-2	CASRVGLAANTGELFF
.	.	TRBV18	TRBJ1-2	CASSPRSREGGYTF
.	.	TRBV4-1	TRBJ2-7	CASSQRASYEQYF
.	.	TRBV19	TRBJ2-1	CATTPGPYNEQFF
.	TRBD1	TRBV11-2	TRBJ1-1	CASSFDRGEAFF
once	.	TRBV11-2	TRBJ2-5	CASSLGSFSLETQYF
.	.	TRBV7-2	TRBJ1-2	CASSLVAANYGYTF
.	.	TRBV28	TRBJ2-5	CASRGVSQETQYF
.	TRBD1	TRBV28	TRBJ2-2	CATRQGPGELFF
.	.	TRBV29-1	TRBJ2-7	CSVGTTYEQYF